The 5 T cell receptor beta chains below come from one sample, sequenced in a study of beta chain features in type 1 diabetes. Reverse transcription of all isolated RNA meant that expressed TCRB transcripts were sequenced. Produced via immunoSEQ multiplex PCR; TCRdb's table is partial and in-frame only. The repertoire holds around 320,000 clones, 12% to 15% seen once, with approximately 6.7% in the top ten. Material: central memory CD4+ T cells from blood. The receptors were gathered from a man aged 30 to 45 in good health.

This chain connects TRBV5-4 to TRBJ2-3, with D perhaps matching TRBD2 (6 bases). The V end was cut by 3 bases, the J end by 10 bases, with 15 bases between. CDR1 is SGHNT, CDR2 YYREEE, per germline (reference sequence). This CDR3 spans 13 amino acids. The CDR3 DNA follows: TGTGCCAGCAGCTCCATGGCGGGGAGGTCGCAGTATTTT. It translates to CASSSMAGRSQYF. Full variable domain (remainder filled in from reference TRBV5-4 and TRBJ2-3): ETGVTQSPTHLIKTRGQQVTLRCSSQSGHNTVSWYQQALGQGPQFIFQYYREEENGRGNFPPRFSGLQFPNYSSELNVNALELDDSALYLCASSSMAGRSQYFGPGTRLTVL.

The V and J genes are TRBV6-5 and TRBJ1-2, with 7 bases fitting TRBD1. The ends lost 7 bases at V and 7 bases at J; junction bases unmatched: 15. Germline V lookup: CDR1 MNHEY, CDR2 SVGAGI. The CDR3 loop spans 15 amino acids. The CDR3 region has the DNA TGTGCCAGCACTCCTACTACCTCAGGGGGAAGTGGCTACACCTTC. This codes for CASTPTTSGGSGYTF.

This clone was seen only a few times. This chain links TRBV7-9 with TRBJ2-1; unclear D gene. The length of the CDR3 is 15 residues. Trimming left V 1 base short and J 1 base short, with 8 bases between. Germline values: CDR1 SEHNR, CDR2 FQNEAQ (reference sequence). The CDR3 DNA sequence: TGTGCCAGCAGCTTAGGTCAGCAGTCCTACAATGAGCAGTTCTTC. Translated: CASSLGQQSYNEQFF.

J is TRBJ1-2 and V is TRBV6-6; D gene uncertain. From germline, CDR1 is MNHNY and CDR2 SVGAGI (reference sequence). The CDR3 length is 15 residues. The germline V and J ends were trimmed by 0 bases and 3 bases, with 11 bases remaining between them. CDR3 protein: CASSYSPPVDYGYTF. The CDR3 DNA is TGTGCCAGCAGTTACTCCCCCCCGGTCGACTATGGCTACACCTTC.

This chain joins TRBV6-1 and TRBJ2-7; possible D gene TRBD2, 5 bases. Looked up from germline, CDR1 is MNHNS and CDR2 is SASEGT. Trimming removed 5 bases from V and 4 bases from J, with 18 bases in between. The CDR3 is 15 residues long. Here the CDR3 reads CASSPGSGRAYEQYV. DNA for the CDR3: TGTGCCAGCAGTCCCGGTTCGGGGAGAGCATACGAGCAGTACGTC.